At least ten counts were recorded for the clone carrying this T cell receptor (beta chain). The antigen is not known. The data stem from a study of T cells in Graves' hyperthyroidism and ophthalmopathy. Findings of the study overall: A 13 V-J signature model discriminated ophthalmopathy versus stable hyperthyroidism.

From RNA transcripts, TCR beta CDR3 regions were amplified. RT-PCR in the first round (using the HTBI primer set) targeted the TCR CDR3. TCRdb called the multiplex PCR reads again in MiXCR, with one record for every CDR3 protein. The sample holds 700,000 or so distinct CDR3 sequences; about 17% are singletons and the top ten take approximately 8.4%. The V gene end was trimmed by 5 bases and the J gene end by 6 bases; junction bases not matched to a gene: 3. Germline V gene lookup returns CDR1 SGHTA and CDR2 FQGNSA. This CDR3 is built from 14 residues. The sequenced sample consisted of blood. The chain links TRBV7-2 to TRBJ2-7, with 14 bases fitting TRBD2. The sequence came from a man between 18 and 29 years old with Graves' hyperthyroidism. The CDR3 spells CASSPGLAGVEQYF. Written as DNA, the CDR3 is TGTGCCAGCAGCCCGGGACTAGCGGGAGTCGAGCAGTACTTC. The full variable domain, in which reference TRBV7-2 and TRBJ2-7 provide the parts outside the CDR3, is GAGVSQSPSNKVTEKGKDVELRCDPISGHTALYWYRQSLGQGLEFLIYFQGNSAPDKSGLPSDRFSAERTGGSVSTLTIQRTQQEDSAVYLCASSPGLAGVEQYFGPGTRLTVT.